One and the same sample provided the 30 T cell receptor beta chains below, sequenced in a study of shared clonotypes between healthy human individuals. TCRdb's table, derived via immunoSEQ multiplex PCR, lists solely in-frame clones and lacks some. The data show roughly 2,500,000 clones, over 85% seen once. Sequencing input: naive CD4+ T cells from PBMCs. As for subset: CD45RA+ positively selected. Receptors originate from a man between 18 and 35 years old in good health. Some clones in this sample may be carry-over from other donors' samples.

This rearrangement joins TRBV19 to TRBJ2-5; 7 nucleotides match TRBD1. The junction had 10 bases not matched to a gene; V was cut back by 5 bases and J by 4 bases. Germline CDR1 reads LNHDA; CDR2 reads SQIVND (reference sequence). The CDR3 consists of 15 residues. In DNA form, the CDR3 reads TGTGCCAGTAGTCATCTCGACAGGGATCGAGAGACCCAGTACTTC. Its protein is CASSHLDRDRETQYF.

This chain uses TRBV27 with TRBJ1-6, with 8 bases that match TRBD1. Trimming at V came to 6 bases and at J to 9 bases, leaving 10 bases not matched to a gene. The CDR3 length is 15 residues. The germline gives CDR1 MNHEY, CDR2 SMNVEV (reference sequence). In DNA form, the CDR3 reads TGTGCCAGCAGCCCCACAGACAGGGGAGGTTCACCCCTCCACTTT. Residues: CASSPTDRGGSPLHF.

The genes are TRBV15 and TRBJ2-2, with D perhaps TRBD2 (6 bases). This CDR3 comprises 17 residues. V was shortened by 0 bases and J by 4 bases, with 15 bases between the two germline ends. CDR1 is LNHNV, CDR2 YYDKDF, per germline (reference sequence). The CDR3 sequence is CATSRDYAGLGTGELFF. The DNA of the CDR3 is TGTGCCACCAGCAGAGATTATGCGGGGTTGGGCACCGGGGAGCTGTTTTTT.

The chain has TRBV5-1 and TRBJ2-1; 9 positions match TRBD2. The J segment lost 8 bases and the V segment lost 4 bases, leaving 10 bases of the junction unmatched. The CDR3 has 15 amino acids. Germline loops: CDR1 SGHRS, CDR2 YFSETQ. CDR3 amino acids: CASSPPQAGGDEQFF. Written as DNA, the CDR3 is TGCGCCAGCAGCCCCCCCCAAGCGGGAGGCGATGAGCAGTTCTTC. The full variable domain, its missing parts supplied by reference TRBV5-1 and TRBJ2-1, is KAGVTQTPRYLIKTRGQQVTLSCSPISGHRSVSWYQQTPGQGLQFLFEYFSETQRNKGNFPGRFSGRQFSNSRSEMNVSTLELGDSALYLCASSPPQAGGDEQFFGPGTRLTVL.

The chain joins TRBV29-1 to TRBJ1-3; unclear D gene. V was trimmed by 4 bases and J by 7 bases, leaving 11 bases between them. Germline CDR1 and CDR2: SQVTM and ANQGSEA. The CDR3 loop spans 12 amino acids. DNA of the CDR3: TGCAGCGTTGGTGGTGACTATAACACCATATATTTT. This codes for CSVGGDYNTIYF.

The rearrangement links TRBV28 to TRBJ2-7, with a possible D match to TRBD2 (6 bases). Germline CDR1 is MDHEN and CDR2 is SYDVKM. V shed 6 bases and J shed 2 bases, with 11 bases lying between them. The CDR3 is 13 residues long. The CDR3 DNA is TGTGCCAGCAGGCCCGGGACTCCCTACGAGCAGTACTTC. This encodes CASRPGTPYEQYF. The variable domain in full, with the rest retrieved from reference TRBV28 and TRBJ2-7, is DVKVTQSSRYLVKRTGEKVFLECVQDMDHENMFWYRQDPGLGLRLIYFSYDVKMKEKGDIPEGYSVSREKKERFSLILESASTNQTSMYLCASRPGTPYEQYFGPGTRLTVT.

This chain joins TRBV6-5 and TRBJ2-7, with a weak D call TRBD1 (6 bases). The V gene's germline CDR1 is MNHEY and CDR2 SVGAGI. CDR3 length: 14 amino acids. V was trimmed by 6 bases and J by 2 bases, leaving 14 bases between them. The CDR3: CASSKGDRPYEQYF. The CDR3 coding sequence is TGTGCCAGCAGCAAGGGCGACAGGCCCTACGAGCAGTACTTC.

The CDR3 loop reads CASSLPRQGRTDTQYF. The CDR3 DNA follows: TGTGCCAGCAGCCTCCCGAGACAGGGGCGGACAGATACGCAGTATTTT. V is TRBV5-5 and J is TRBJ2-3; 8 positions agree with TRBD1. There are 16 residues in the CDR3. Germline trimming cut 4 bases from V and 3 bases from J; bases unmatched to any gene: 10. Germline V CDR1 and CDR2: SGHKS, YYEKEE (reference sequence).

The rearrangement uses TRBV5-5 and TRBJ2-7, with 8 bases identical to TRBD2. CDR1 SGHKS and CDR2 YYEKEE come from the germline V gene (reference sequence). J lost 9 bases, V lost 0 bases, and 11 bases had no gene match. This CDR3 has 15 amino acids. The CDR3 sequence: CASSLEGSGIWAQYF. CDR3 DNA sequence: TGTGCCAGCAGCTTGGAGGGTAGCGGGATTTGGGCGCAGTACTTC.

The rearrangement uses TRBV29-1 and TRBJ1-2; 9 bases are a match to TRBD1. The CDR3 contains 13 residues. After removal of 5 bases from V and 4 bases from J, the junction contained 5 bases not matched to a gene. Per the germline V gene, CDR1 is SQVTM and CDR2 is ANQGSEA. CDR3 amino acids: CSVSNRGLYGYTF. The CDR3 DNA is TGCAGCGTTTCGAACAGGGGGCTCTATGGCTACACCTTC.

The gene calls are TRBV28 and TRBJ2-1; tentative D call: TRBD2 (6 bases). The CDR3 spans 14 residues. Germline V gene sequence: CDR1 MDHEN, CDR2 SYDVKM. Trimming shortened V by 6 bases and J by 7 bases, and 16 bases separated the two germline ends. CDR3: CASRASDLSNEQFF. Here the CDR3 DNA reads TGTGCCAGCAGGGCTAGCGATCTGTCGAATGAGCAGTTCTTC.

The chain links TRBV7-2 to TRBJ1-6, with unresolved D. Germline CDR1 is SGHTA and CDR2 is FQGNSA. Trimming stripped 5 bases from V and 8 bases from J, with 16 bases between. The CDR3 is made up of 15 amino acids. CDR3: CASSVRWTADSPLHF. For the CDR3, the DNA is TGTGCCAGCAGCGTCCGGTGGACCGCCGATTCACCCCTCCACTTT.

To note about this clone: Other DNA sequences of this sample code for an identical CDR3. This chain connects TRBV11-3 to TRBJ2-7, with 8 bases fitting TRBD1. Germline V gene sequence: CDR1 SGHNT, CDR2 YENEEA. The J segment lost 7 bases and the V segment lost 2 bases, leaving 1 base of the junction unmatched. The CDR3 is 12 residues long. In nucleotides, the CDR3 is TGTGCCAGCAGCTTAACAGGGGGAGAGCAGTACTTC. It is translated as CASSLTGGEQYF.

This chain uses TRBV30 with TRBJ1-2, with 8 positions matching TRBD1. The CDR3 contains 13 residues. Germline V gene data show CDR1 as GTSNPN and CDR2 as SVGIG (reference sequence). Trimming removed 3 bases from V and 6 bases from J; junction bases left unmatched: 6. The CDR3 loop is CAWRTQGAHGYTF. The CDR3 region has the DNA TGTGCCTGGAGGACCCAGGGGGCTCATGGCTACACCTTC.

The rearrangement links TRBV9 to TRBJ2-7; D might be TRBD2 (6 bases). In germline, CDR1 is SGDLS, CDR2 YYNGEE. This CDR3 region has 15 residues. Trimming stripped 0 bases from V and 3 bases from J, with 13 bases between. Here the CDR3 DNA reads TGTGCCAGCAGCGTAGCGGGAGCTAGAGTCTACGAGCAGTACTTC. Its translation is CASSVAGARVYEQYF.

CDR3 DNA sequence: TGTGCCAGCATTACAGGGGGCACAGATACGCAGTATTTT. Protein sequence: CASITGGTDTQYF. V usage is TRBV2 and J usage is TRBJ2-3, with TRBD1 identical over 7 bases. Germline assignment: CDR1 SNHLY and CDR2 FYNNEI. V dropped 7 bases and J dropped 1; count of bases not matched to a gene: 2. This CDR3 has 13 amino acids.

This chain connects TRBV23-1 to TRBJ2-7, with unresolved D. TRBV23-1 belongs to the ORF category, with a function that is uncertain. Deletions cut 5 bases from V and 4 bases from J, with 6 bases between. CDR3 length equals 11 residues. CDR3 amino acids: CASSSHYEQYF. CDR3 DNA: TGCGCCAGCAGTTCTCATTACGAGCAGTACTTC.

This rearrangement joins TRBV7-2 to TRBJ1-1; the D is unclear. With 4 bases removed from V and 5 bases from J, the gap between germline ends came to 11 bases. Germline V gene data show CDR1 as SGHTA and CDR2 as FQGNSA. The CDR3 is made up of 13 amino acids. The CDR3 loop is CASSSQQTTEAFF. In DNA form, the CDR3 reads TGTGCCAGCAGCTCCCAACAGACGACTGAAGCTTTCTTT.

The rearrangement links TRBV15 to TRBJ1-4; no clear D gene. The CDR3 consists of 12 residues. Germline CDR1 LNHNV, CDR2 YYDKDF (reference sequence). With 8 bases removed from V and 7 bases from J, the gap between germline ends came to 11 bases. The CDR3 sequence is CATARASEKLFF. CDR3 coding DNA: TGTGCCACCGCCCGAGCGAGTGAAAAACTGTTTTTT. The full variable domain, its missing parts supplied by reference TRBV15 and TRBJ1-4, is DAMVIQNPRYQVTQFGKPVTLSCSQTLNHNVMYWYQQKSSQAPKLLFHYYDKDFNNEADTPDNFQSRRPNTSFCFLDIRSPGLGDTAMYLCATARASEKLFFGSGTQLSVL.

The rearrangement joins TRBV6-4 to TRBJ2-1; D unclear. V lost 1 base, J lost 0 bases, and 7 bases lay in between. The germline CDR1 and CDR2 sequences are MRHNA and SNTAGT. The CDR3 extends over 15 amino acids. The CDR3 DNA reads as TGTGCCAGCAGTGACTTACCAGGCTCCTACAATGAGCAGTTCTTC. The encoded protein is CASSDLPGSYNEQFF.

This chain connects TRBV7-3 to TRBJ2-2, with unresolved D. Trimming took 8 bases from V and 6 from J, leaving 13 bases between them. Germline V gene data show CDR1 as SGHTA and CDR2 as FQGTGA. CDR3 length equals 13 residues. CDR3 nucleotide sequence: TGTGCCAGCTCCGGCCCTTGGCCCGGGGAGCTGTTTTTT. It encodes CASSGPWPGELFF. The full variable domain, completed using reference TRBV7-3 and TRBJ2-2, is GAGVSQTPSNKVTEKGKYVELRCDPISGHTALYWYRQSLGQGPEFLIYFQGTGAADDSGLPNDRFFAVRPEGSVSTLKIQRTERGDSAVYLCASSGPWPGELFFGEGSRLTVL.

The V call is TRBV28, the J call TRBJ1-5; 7 positions agree with TRBD1. CDR1 and CDR2 from the germline V gene are MDHEN and SYDVKM. This CDR3 has 16 amino acids. Germline trimming cut 7 bases from V and 1 base from J; bases unmatched to any gene: 10. CDR3 amino acids: CASTNWGRGSNQPQHF. Here the CDR3 DNA reads TGTGCCAGCACCAATTGGGGCAGGGGGAGCAATCAGCCCCAGCATTTT. Full variable domain (outside the CDR3, taken from reference TRBV28 and TRBJ1-5): DVKVTQSSRYLVKRTGEKVFLECVQDMDHENMFWYRQDPGLGLRLIYFSYDVKMKEKGDIPEGYSVSREKKERFSLILESASTNQTSMYLCASTNWGRGSNQPQHFGDGTRLSIL.

The chain joins TRBV5-1 to TRBJ2-1; the D is unclear. CDR3 size: 14 residues. Germline CDR1 reads SGHRS; CDR2 reads YFSETQ. V gave up 9 bases and J gave up 7 bases, with 20 bases separating them. CDR3 bases: TGCGCCACACTACCGGACCCCTCGGGTAATGAGCAGTTCTTC. This translates into CATLPDPSGNEQFF.

The chain joins TRBV7-2 to TRBJ2-7; maybe TRBD2 (8 bases). This CDR3 has 16 residues. Germline CDR1 SGHTA, CDR2 FQGNSA. Trimming cost V 7 bases and J 2 bases, with 21 bases left between them. The CDR3 spells CASTPGGLAGTYEQYF. The DNA for the CDR3 is TGTGCCAGCACCCCAGGGGGGCTAGCGGGTACCTACGAGCAGTACTTC.

This chain uses TRBV30 with TRBJ1-6; TRBD1 is a possible D gene (5 bases). V shed 4 bases and J shed 8 bases, with 18 bases lying between them. Germline V gene data show CDR1 as GTSNPN and CDR2 as SVGIG (reference sequence). The CDR3 contains 15 residues. CDR3 region: CAWNLGRPGDSPLHF. The DNA for the CDR3 is TGTGCCTGGAACTTGGGGCGCCCGGGAGATTCACCCCTCCACTTT.

The table lists this clone with a count of one. The rearrangement uses TRBV6-5 and TRBJ1-3, with 9 bases that match TRBD1. Germline V gene lookup returns CDR1 MNHEY and CDR2 SVGAGI. This CDR3 region has 15 residues. V shed 6 bases and J 3 bases; nucleotides not matched to a gene: 6. The CDR3 spells CASSRTGEDGNTIYF. For the CDR3, the DNA is TGTGCCAGCAGCCGGACAGGGGAGGATGGAAACACCATATATTTT.

The rearrangement links TRBV4-1 to TRBJ2-1; D gene unclear. From germline, CDR1 is MGHRA and CDR2 YSYEKL. The CDR3 runs 12 residues. Between the trimmed V and J ends, which lost 2 bases and 8 bases, there was a span of 7 bases. Here the CDR3 DNA reads TGCGCCAGCAGCCAACGACACGATGAGCAGTTCTTC. This encodes CASSQRHDEQFF.

The chain is built from TRBV18 and TRBJ2-1; no definite D call. Germline assignment: CDR1 KGHSH and CDR2 LQKENI. The CDR3 length is 12 residues. Trimming stripped 4 bases from V and 13 bases from J, with 14 bases between. For the CDR3, the DNA is TGTGCCAGCTCACTACGTTCCTACGCCCAGTTCTTC. Amino acids: CASSLRSYAQFF.

The chain joins TRBV7-2 to TRBJ1-5; D unclear. Trimming removed 2 bases at V and 9 bases at J, with 11 bases between. Germline-derived CDR1 and CDR2 are SGHTA and FQGNSA. The CDR3 extends over 13 amino acids. The CDR3 loop is CASSLSKGGPQHF. The CDR3 nucleotides read TGTGCCAGCAGCTTAAGTAAAGGAGGGCCCCAGCATTTT.

This sequence joins TRBV5-4 and TRBJ2-7; 7 positions agree with TRBD2. V lost 1 base, J lost 0 bases, and 4 bases stayed unmatched. The CDR3 has 15 residues. Per the germline V gene, CDR1 is SGHNT and CDR2 is YYREEE (reference sequence). CDR3 sequence: CASSLSGMRSYEQYF. The CDR3 region has the DNA TGTGCCAGCAGCTTGAGCGGGATGCGCTCCTACGAGCAGTACTTC. The complete variable domain, with remaining parts taken from reference TRBV5-4 and TRBJ2-7, reads ETGVTQSPTHLIKTRGQQVTLRCSSQSGHNTVSWYQQALGQGPQFIFQYYREEENGRGNFPPRFSGLQFPNYSSELNVNALELDDSALYLCASSLSGMRSYEQYFGPGTRLTVT.